A selection of T cell receptor beta chains follows, all from one sample in a study of a mutant IDH1 vaccine in newly diagnosed glioma. The protocol was immunoSEQ multiplex PCR, while the TCRdb copy is restricted to in-frame clones and leaves out a portion. The sample lists tens of thousands of clones; under 85% were seen once. No cognate antigen is known for these TCRs. This specimen consisted of PBMCs, obtained from a glioma patient whose treatment included an IDH1 peptide vaccine. These receptors all stem from a man in his fifties with glioma. Both conserved end residues are part of each CDR3. Fields, in order: clone size, D gene, V gene, J gene, CDR3 DNA, CDR3 protein. A D gene is named only where the DNA matches it firmly. A row's size may be missing; if present it is once, few, many or a size class.

clone size: -; D gene: TRBD2; V gene: TRBV27; J gene: TRBJ2-7; CDR3 DNA: TGTGCCAGCAGTTTGGGAGGGAACTCCTACGAGCAGTACTTC; CDR3 protein: CASSLGGNSYEQYF
clone size: few; D gene: TRBD1; V gene: TRBV2; J gene: TRBJ2-3; CDR3 DNA: TGTGCCAGCAGTGAAGCGGACAGGAGCCCCACAGATACGCAGTATTTT; CDR3 protein: CASSEADRSPTDTQYF
clone size: -; D gene: TRBD1; V gene: TRBV5-1; J gene: TRBJ1-2; CDR3 DNA: TGCGCCAGCAGCCTAGGGACAGCTTATGGCTACACCTTC; CDR3 protein: CASSLGTAYGYTF
clone size: -; D gene: -; V gene: TRBV29-1; J gene: TRBJ2-3; CDR3 DNA: TGCAGCGTTCCGGGCGTAAAAGATACGCAGTATTTT; CDR3 protein: CSVPGVKDTQYF
clone size: -; D gene: -; V gene: TRBV7-8; J gene: TRBJ1-2; CDR3 DNA: TGTGCCAGCAGCTTAAGCGGGCCCAGACCGAACTATGGCTACACCTTC; CDR3 protein: CASSLSGPRPNYGYTF
clone size: -; D gene: -; V gene: TRBV19; J gene: TRBJ2-1; CDR3 DNA: TGTGCCAGTAGTATTCGACAGGACCTCTACAATGAGCAGTTCTTC; CDR3 protein: CASSIRQDLYNEQFF
clone size: -; D gene: TRBD1; V gene: TRBV19; J gene: TRBJ1-4; CDR3 DNA: TGTGCCAGTACCGCGGGACAGGGGCTTGAAAAACTGTTTTTT; CDR3 protein: CASTAGQGLEKLFF
clone size: once; D gene: -; V gene: TRBV10-1; J gene: TRBJ2-2; CDR3 DNA: TGCGCCAGCAGTGAGCGCCCTTGGGGGACCGGGGAGCTGTTTTTT; CDR3 protein: CASSERPWGTGELFF
clone size: -; D gene: -; V gene: TRBV28; J gene: TRBJ1-2; CDR3 DNA: TGTGCCACCACGCTGGGAGTAAACTATGGCTACACCTTC; CDR3 protein: CATTLGVNYGYTF
clone size: -; D gene: -; V gene: TRBV28; J gene: TRBJ1-4; CDR3 DNA: TGTGCCAGCAGTTCGTGGAGGGCGGGTGAAAAACTGTTTTTT; CDR3 protein: CASSSWRAGEKLFF
clone size: few; D gene: -; V gene: TRBV30; J gene: TRBJ1-1; CDR3 DNA: TGTGCCTGGAGTGTACCGCCCCCTGAAGCTTTCTTT; CDR3 protein: CAWSVPPPEAFF
clone size: -; D gene: -; V gene: TRBV7-9; J gene: TRBJ2-1; CDR3 DNA: TGTGCCAGCAGCTTGGTGAGCTCCTACAATGAGCAGTTCTTC; CDR3 protein: CASSLVSSYNEQFF
clone size: -; D gene: -; V gene: TRBV19; J gene: TRBJ2-7; CDR3 DNA: TGTGCCAGTAGTATACGGGGGAGCTCCTACGAGCAGTACTTC; CDR3 protein: CASSIRGSSYEQYF
clone size: once; D gene: -; V gene: TRBV6-4; J gene: TRBJ2-1; CDR3 DNA: TGTGCCAGCAGTGACCCCACAGGTTACAATGAGCAGTTCTTC; CDR3 protein: CASSDPTGYNEQFF
clone size: -; D gene: -; V gene: TRBV7-2; J gene: TRBJ2-3; CDR3 DNA: TGTGCCAGCAGCTTACAGCGCGGCACAGATACGCAGTATTTT; CDR3 protein: CASSLQRGTDTQYF
clone size: -; D gene: -; V gene: TRBV5-4; J gene: TRBJ1-2; CDR3 DNA: TGTGCCAGCAGCTTGAACCAGGAGCACTATGGCTACACCTTC; CDR3 protein: CASSLNQEHYGYTF
clone size: -; D gene: TRBD1; V gene: TRBV19; J gene: TRBJ1-1; CDR3 DNA: TGTGCCAGTAGGCGGGACAGGGGAACGGCTGAAGCTTTCTTT; CDR3 protein: CASRRDRGTAEAFF
clone size: -; D gene: -; V gene: TRBV6-1; J gene: TRBJ1-2; CDR3 DNA: TGTGCCAGCCGGGTGGGACTAGACTATGGCTACACCTTC; CDR3 protein: CASRVGLDYGYTF
clone size: -; D gene: TRBD1; V gene: TRBV5-6; J gene: TRBJ2-1; CDR3 DNA: TGTGCCAGCAGCTGGATCGGACAGGGACGCAATGAGCAGTTCTTC; CDR3 protein: CASSWIGQGRNEQFF
clone size: -; D gene: TRBD2; V gene: TRBV30; J gene: TRBJ2-5; CDR3 DNA: TGTGCCTGGAGCGCGGTGGGGGGGGAGACCCAGTACTTC; CDR3 protein: CAWSAVGGETQYF
clone size: -; D gene: TRBD1; V gene: TRBV30; J gene: TRBJ1-1; CDR3 DNA: TGTGCCTGGAGTCCGAACCCAGGACAGGCGGCTTTCTTT; CDR3 protein: CAWSPNPGQAAFF
clone size: -; D gene: TRBD1; V gene: TRBV5-6; J gene: TRBJ1-2; CDR3 DNA: TGTGCCAGCAGCGACACCGGGACAGGGACGCTCTATGGCTACACCTTC; CDR3 protein: CASSDTGTGTLYGYTF
clone size: -; D gene: -; V gene: TRBV5-1; J gene: TRBJ2-7; CDR3 DNA: TGCGCCAGCAGCTTGGACGGTGCCTCCTACGAGCAGTACTTC; CDR3 protein: CASSLDGASYEQYF
clone size: -; D gene: -; V gene: TRBV27; J gene: TRBJ1-3; CDR3 DNA: TGTGCCAGCTCCCCCCGAGGGGGTCCCTCTGGAAACACCATATATTTT; CDR3 protein: CASSPRGGPSGNTIYF
clone size: -; D gene: TRBD1; V gene: TRBV30; J gene: TRBJ2-5; CDR3 DNA: TGTGCCTGGAGTTACAGGGGGCTAGAGACCCAGTACTTC; CDR3 protein: CAWSYRGLETQYF
clone size: -; D gene: -; V gene: TRBV7-9; J gene: TRBJ1-1; CDR3 DNA: TGTGCCAGCAGCCCAGGAGGGCGGTGGAACACTGAAGCTTTCTTT; CDR3 protein: CASSPGGRWNTEAFF
clone size: -; D gene: -; V gene: TRBV7-2; J gene: TRBJ1-1; CDR3 DNA: TGTGCCAGCAGCCCCCGGGCGGGTCTTGAGAACACTGAAGCTTTCTTT; CDR3 protein: CASSPRAGLENTEAFF